Listed here are 11 T cell receptor beta chains from one sample, sequenced in a study of cytomegalovirus exposure and HLA in healthy donors. The PCR contained 60 Vbeta and 13 Jbeta primers. Profiling relied on immunoSEQ multiplex PCR, and the TCRdb table lists in-frame clones only, not all of them. This sample has over 100,000 clones, with about 74% found just once. The source material was PBMCs. The source is a man aged 25-45 years in good health and CMV-seropositive.

The DNA for the CDR3 is TGTGCCAGCAGCTTGCGCCCCTACGGGGTCGAGCAGTACTTC. Translating gives CASSLRPYGVEQYF. The V gene is TRBV5-5, the J gene TRBJ2-7; maybe TRBD2 (5 bases). The ends were cut back, 1 base at V and 6 bases at J, with 14 bases in the middle. The CDR3 runs to 14 residues. The germline V gene has CDR1 SGHKS and CDR2 YYEKEE (reference sequence).

The rearrangement joins TRBV27 to TRBJ1-1, with D perhaps TRBD1 (6 bases). The CDR3 runs 15 residues. The germline V gene encodes CDR1 MNHEY and CDR2 SMNVEV (reference sequence). Between the trimmed V and J ends, which lost 3 bases and 4 bases, there was a span of 15 bases. The CDR3 DNA follows: TGTGCCAGCAGTTTGTTACAGGGACGAGTCACTGAAGCTTTCTTT. It is translated as CASSLLQGRVTEAFF.

This rearrangement joins TRBV5-1 to TRBJ2-5; the D gene is possibly TRBD1 (5 bases). This CDR3 is built from 15 residues. V lost 1 base and J 4 bases, leaving 14 bases between the germline ends. Germline lookup yields CDR1 SGHRS and CDR2 YFSETQ. In DNA form, the CDR3 reads TGCGCCAGCAGCTTGAACGCAGGGTCAGGAGAGACCCAGTACTTC. Its protein product is CASSLNAGSGETQYF.

V is TRBV13 and J is TRBJ1-6; D unclear. Germline assignment: CDR1 PRHDT and CDR2 FYEKMQ (reference sequence). The germline V and J ends were trimmed by 8 bases and 4 bases, with 9 bases remaining between them. This CDR3 is 13 amino acids long. CDR3 protein: CASAPGYNSPLHF. The DNA for the CDR3 is TGTGCCAGCGCCCCGGGTTATAATTCACCCCTCCACTTT.

V gene TRBV6-4 combines with J gene TRBJ2-3; no reliable D call. V was trimmed by 3 bases and J by 2 bases, leaving 9 bases between them. CDR3 length equals 14 residues. Per germline, CDR1 MRHNA and CDR2 SNTAGT. The CDR3 reads CASSENSFTDTQYF. CDR3 DNA sequence: TGTGCCAGCAGTGAAAACAGTTTCACAGATACGCAGTATTTT.

CDR3 sequence reads: CASSPQGTSGGRNEQFF. The CDR3 DNA is TGTGCCAGCAGCCCCCAAGGGACTAGCGGGGGGCGGAATGAGCAGTTCTTC. The chain joins TRBV9 to TRBJ2-1, with 15 bases that match TRBD2. CDR3 size: 17 residues. Germline V CDR1 and CDR2: SGDLS, YYNGEE. Germline trimming cut 4 bases from V and 7 bases from J; bases unmatched to any gene: 9. Full variable domain (rest looked up from reference TRBV9 and TRBJ2-1): DSGVTQTPKHLITATGQRVTLRCSPRSGDLSVYWYQQSLDQGLQFLIQYYNGEERAKGNILERFSAQQFPDLHSELNLSSLELGDSALYFCASSPQGTSGGRNEQFFGPGTRLTVL.

V and J are TRBV6-5 and TRBJ2-7, with D perhaps matching TRBD1 (6 bases). V was pared by 7 bases and J by 3 bases, with 10 bases between. CDR3 length equals 12 residues. CDR1 and CDR2 (germline): MNHEY, SVGAGI. The CDR3 DNA reads as TGTGCCAGCATGGGGGACAACTACGAGCAGTACTTC. Translation: CASMGDNYEQYF.

The chain recombines TRBV29-1 with TRBJ1-2; a possible D gene is TRBD1 (5 bases). The CDR3 loop spans 13 amino acids. The germline V gene encodes CDR1 SQVTM and CDR2 ANQGSEA. The V end lost 7 bases, the J end lost 3 bases, and 15 bases lay between the germline ends. CDR3 sequence: CSGGPGLDYGYTF. The CDR3 region has the DNA TGCAGCGGGGGCCCCGGGCTCGACTATGGCTACACCTTC.

The J gene is TRBJ2-7, the V gene TRBV13; D is ambiguous. The germline V and J ends were trimmed by 5 bases and 7 bases, with 9 bases remaining between them. CDR3 length equals 11 residues. Germline V gives CDR1 PRHDT, CDR2 FYEKMQ (reference sequence). The CDR3 DNA is TGTGCCAGCAGCGTTTACGGGGAGCAGTACTTC. The encoded protein is CASSVYGEQYF.

The V call is TRBV27, the J call TRBJ2-7; 9 nucleotides agree with TRBD1. The CDR3 length is 15 residues. V lost 3 bases, J lost 6 bases, and 9 bases stayed unmatched. The germline V gene has CDR1 MNHEY and CDR2 SMNVEV (reference sequence). The CDR3, as DNA: TGTGCCAGCAGTTTTTCCGGGACAGGGCAATCCGAGCAGTACTTC. It encodes CASSFSGTGQSEQYF.

The V call is TRBV6-5, the J call TRBJ1-6; 9 positions agree with TRBD1. CDR1 and CDR2 (germline): MNHEY, SVGAGI. The CDR3 runs 14 residues. Germline trimming cut 4 bases from V and 7 bases from J; bases unmatched to any gene: 2. In DNA form, the CDR3 reads TGTGCCAGCAGTTTTGACAGGGGGAATTCACCCCTCCACTTT. Its translation is CASSFDRGNSPLHF.